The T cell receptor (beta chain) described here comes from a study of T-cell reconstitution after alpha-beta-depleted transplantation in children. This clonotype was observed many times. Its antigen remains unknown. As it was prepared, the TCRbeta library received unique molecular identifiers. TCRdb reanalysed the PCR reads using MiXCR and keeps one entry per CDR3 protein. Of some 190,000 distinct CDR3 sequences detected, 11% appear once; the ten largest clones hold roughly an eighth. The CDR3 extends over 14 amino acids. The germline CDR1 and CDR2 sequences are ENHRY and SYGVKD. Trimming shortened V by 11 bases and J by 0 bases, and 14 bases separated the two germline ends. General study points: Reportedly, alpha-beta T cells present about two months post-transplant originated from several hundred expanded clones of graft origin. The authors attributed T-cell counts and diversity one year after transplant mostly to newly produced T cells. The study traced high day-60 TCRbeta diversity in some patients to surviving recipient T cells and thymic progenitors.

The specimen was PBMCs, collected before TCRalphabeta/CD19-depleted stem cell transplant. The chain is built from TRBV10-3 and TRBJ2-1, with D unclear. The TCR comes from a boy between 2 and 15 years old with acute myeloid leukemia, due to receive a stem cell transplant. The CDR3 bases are TGTGCCTTCGCGGCGGAAAGCTCCTACAATGAGCAGTTCTTC. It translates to CAFAAESSYNEQFF.